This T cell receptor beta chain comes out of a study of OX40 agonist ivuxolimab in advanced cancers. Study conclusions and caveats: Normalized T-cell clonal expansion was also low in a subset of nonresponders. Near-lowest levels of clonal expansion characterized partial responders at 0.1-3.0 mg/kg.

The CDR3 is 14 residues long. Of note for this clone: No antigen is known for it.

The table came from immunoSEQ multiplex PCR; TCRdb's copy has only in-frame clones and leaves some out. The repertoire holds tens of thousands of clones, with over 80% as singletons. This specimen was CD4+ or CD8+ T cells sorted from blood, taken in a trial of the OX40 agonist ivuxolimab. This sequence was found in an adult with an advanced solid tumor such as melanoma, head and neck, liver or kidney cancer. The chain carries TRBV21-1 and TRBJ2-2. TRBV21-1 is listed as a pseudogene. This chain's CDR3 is CASGRGLNTGELFF. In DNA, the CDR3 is TGTGCCAGCGGCCGGGGCCTAAACACCGGGGAGCTGTTTTTT.